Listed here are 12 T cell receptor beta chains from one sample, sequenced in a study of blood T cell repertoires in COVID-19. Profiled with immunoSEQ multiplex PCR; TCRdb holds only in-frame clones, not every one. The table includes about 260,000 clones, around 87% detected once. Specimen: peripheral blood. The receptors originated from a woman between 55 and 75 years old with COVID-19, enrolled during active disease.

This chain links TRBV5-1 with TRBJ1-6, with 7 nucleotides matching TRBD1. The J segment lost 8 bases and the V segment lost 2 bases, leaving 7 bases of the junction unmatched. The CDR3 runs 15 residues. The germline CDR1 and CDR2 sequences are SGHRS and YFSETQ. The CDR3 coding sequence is TGCGCCAGCAGCTTTAAAGGGGACAGAGATTCACCCCTCCACTTT. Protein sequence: CASSFKGDRDSPLHF.

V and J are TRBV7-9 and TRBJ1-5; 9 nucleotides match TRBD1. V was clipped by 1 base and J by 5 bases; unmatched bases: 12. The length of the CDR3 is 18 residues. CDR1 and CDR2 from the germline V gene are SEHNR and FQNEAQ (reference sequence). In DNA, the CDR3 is TGTGCCAGCAGCTTAGACCCCTCCGACAGGGGGTTGGATCAGCCCCAGCATTTT. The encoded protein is CASSLDPSDRGLDQPQHF. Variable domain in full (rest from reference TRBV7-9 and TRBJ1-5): DTGVSQNPRHKITKRGQNVTFRCDPISEHNRLYWYRQTLGQGPEFLTYFQNEAQLEKSRLLSDRFSAERPKGSFSTLEIQRTEQGDSAMYLCASSLDPSDRGLDQPQHFGDGTRLSIL.

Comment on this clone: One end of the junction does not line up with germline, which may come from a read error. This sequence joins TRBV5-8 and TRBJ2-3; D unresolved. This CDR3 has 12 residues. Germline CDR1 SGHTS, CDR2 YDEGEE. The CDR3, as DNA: TGTGCCGGCAGCCAAACTCGAGATACGCAGTATTTT. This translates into CAGSQTRDTQYF.

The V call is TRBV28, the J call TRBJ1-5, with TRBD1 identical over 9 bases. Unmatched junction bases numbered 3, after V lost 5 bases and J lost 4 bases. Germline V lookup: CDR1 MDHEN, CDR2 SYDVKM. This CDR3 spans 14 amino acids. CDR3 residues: CASSPDRGNQPQHF. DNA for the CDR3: TGTGCCAGCAGTCCAGACAGGGGGAATCAGCCCCAGCATTTT.

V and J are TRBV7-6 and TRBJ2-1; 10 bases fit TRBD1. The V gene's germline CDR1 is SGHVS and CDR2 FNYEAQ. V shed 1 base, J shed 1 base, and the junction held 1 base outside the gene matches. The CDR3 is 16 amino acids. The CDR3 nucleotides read TGTGCCAGCAGCTTAGTGGGACAGGGGTCCTACAATGAGCAGTTCTTC. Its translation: CASSLVGQGSYNEQFF.

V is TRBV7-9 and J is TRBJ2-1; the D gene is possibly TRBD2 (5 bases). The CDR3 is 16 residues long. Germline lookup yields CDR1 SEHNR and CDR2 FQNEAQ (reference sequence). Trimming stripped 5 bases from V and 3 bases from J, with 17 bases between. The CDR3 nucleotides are TGTGCCAGCAGCAAGGGCCGGGGAGTAGGCTACAATGAGCAGTTCTTC. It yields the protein CASSKGRGVGYNEQFF.

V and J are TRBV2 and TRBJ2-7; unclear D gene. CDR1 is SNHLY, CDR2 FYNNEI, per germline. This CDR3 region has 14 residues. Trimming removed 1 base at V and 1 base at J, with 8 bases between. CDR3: CASSEEMSSYEQYF. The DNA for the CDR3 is TGTGCCAGCAGTGAAGAGATGAGTTCCTACGAGCAGTACTTC. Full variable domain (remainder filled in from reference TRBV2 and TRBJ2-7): EPEVTQTPSHQVTQMGQEVILRCVPISNHLYFYWYRQILGQKVEFLVSFYNNEISEKSEIFDDQFSVERPDGSNFTLKIRSTKLEDSAMYFCASSEEMSSYEQYFGPGTRLTVT.

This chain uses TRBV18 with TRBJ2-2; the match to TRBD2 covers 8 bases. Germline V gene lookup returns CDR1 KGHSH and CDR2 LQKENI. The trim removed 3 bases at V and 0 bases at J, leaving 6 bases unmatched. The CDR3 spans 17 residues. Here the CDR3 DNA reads TGTGCCAGCTCACCCATCTTAGCGGGGACGAACACCGGGGAGCTGTTTTTT. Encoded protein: CASSPILAGTNTGELFF.

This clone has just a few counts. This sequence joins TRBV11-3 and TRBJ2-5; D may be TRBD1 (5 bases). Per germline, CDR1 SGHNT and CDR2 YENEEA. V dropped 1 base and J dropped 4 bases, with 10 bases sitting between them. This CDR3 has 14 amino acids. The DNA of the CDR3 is TGTGCCAGCAGCTTAGGGCAGGGTGGAGAGACCCAGTACTTC. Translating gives CASSLGQGGETQYF.

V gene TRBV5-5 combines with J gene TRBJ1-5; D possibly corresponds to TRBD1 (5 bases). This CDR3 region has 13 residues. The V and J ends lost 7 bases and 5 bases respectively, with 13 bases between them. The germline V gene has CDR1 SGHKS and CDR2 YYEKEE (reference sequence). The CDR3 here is CASAWQGDQPQHF. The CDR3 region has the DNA TGTGCCAGCGCATGGCAAGGGGATCAGCCCCAGCATTTT.

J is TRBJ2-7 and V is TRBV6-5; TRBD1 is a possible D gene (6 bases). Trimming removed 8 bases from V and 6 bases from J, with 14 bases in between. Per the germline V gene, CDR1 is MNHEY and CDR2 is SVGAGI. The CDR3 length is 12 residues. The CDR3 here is CASATGYAEQYF. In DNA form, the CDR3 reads TGTGCCAGCGCTACAGGGTACGCCGAGCAGTACTTC.

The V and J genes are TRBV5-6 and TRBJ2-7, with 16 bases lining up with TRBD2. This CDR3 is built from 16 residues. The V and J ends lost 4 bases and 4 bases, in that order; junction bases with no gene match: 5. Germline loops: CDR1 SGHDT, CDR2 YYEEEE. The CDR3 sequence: CASSPGTSGRVYEQYF. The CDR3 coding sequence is TGTGCCAGCAGCCCGGGGACTAGCGGGAGGGTGTACGAGCAGTACTTC.